These 27 T cell receptor gamma chains were all obtained from the same sample, sequenced in a study of Vδ1+ human thymocytes. Antigens of these TCRs are unknown. The study's findings and limits: In the thymus, TRG and TRD repertoires looked highly polyclonal with Gaussian CDR3 lengths.

Sequences come from RNA converted to cDNA by reverse transcription. The CDR3 regions were amplified by multiplex PCR from V-gene primers to a constant-region primer. TCRdb re-analyzed the multiplex PCR reads via CATT. Among over 25,000 gamma-chain clones, about a fifth were seen once, and the ten largest hold approximately 1.7%. Sequencing was done on a sample of Vdelta1+ gamma-delta thymocytes from the thymus. Subset meaning: FACS-sorted CD3+ TCRalphabeta- TCRVdelta1+ TCRVdelta2- thymocytes. The receptors come from a boy younger than two who had congenital heart surgery.

This rearrangement joins TRGV8 to TRGJ1 or TRGJ2. The V gene's germline CDR1 is VENAVY and CDR2 YDSYNSRV. After removal of 2 bases from V and 9 bases from J, the junction contained 7 bases not matched to a gene. This CDR3 has 12 residues. The CDR3 nucleotides are TGTGCCACCTGGGATAAGAGGGGTAAGAAACTCTTT. Encoded protein: CATWDKRGKKLF.

This clone appeared a few times. This sequence may be a read error, since a much larger clone differs from it by one base. The same CDR3 is also encoded by other DNA sequences in this sample. This chain connects TRGV9 to TRGJ1 or TRGJ2. Germline-derived CDR1 and CDR2 are GITISATS and ISYDGTV (reference sequence). This CDR3 has 12 amino acids. The V segment lost 1 base and the J segment 5 bases; nucleotides outside the gene matches: 2. The CDR3 protein is CALWEVDYKKLF. The CDR3 DNA reads as TGTGCCTTGTGGGAGGTAGATTATAAGAAACTCTTT.

On this clone itself: Other DNA sequences in this specimen translate into the identical CDR3. J is TRGJ1 or TRGJ2 and V is TRGV4. CDR3 length: 13 residues. CDR1 and CDR2 from the germline V gene are EGSTGY and YDSYTSSV. V shed 2 bases and J 3 bases; nucleotides not matched to a gene: 4. The chain's CDR3 is CATWDAVYYKKLF. CDR3 coding DNA: TGTGCCACCTGGGATGCTGTTTATTATAAGAAACTCTTT.

This clone was detected only a few times. Other DNA sequences in this specimen translate into the identical CDR3. The genes are TRGV4 and TRGJ1 or TRGJ2. Germline V CDR1 and CDR2: EGSTGY, YDSYTSSV. J lost 7 bases, V lost 3 bases, and 3 bases had no gene match. The CDR3 length is 11 residues. The CDR3 protein is CATWDSYKKLF. CDR3 nucleotides: TGTGCCACCTGGGATTCATATAAGAAACTCTTT.

This clone turned up a few times. This chain links TRGV2 with TRGJ1 or TRGJ2. Per the germline V gene, CDR1 is EGSNGY and CDR2 is YDSYNSKV. This CDR3 has 17 residues. After removal of 0 bases from V and 4 bases from J, the junction contained 15 bases not matched to a gene. This CDR3 is CATWDGRQWVPYYKKLF. CDR3 nucleotides: TGTGCCACCTGGGACGGGCGTCAGTGGGTTCCATATTATAAGAAACTCTTT.

The chain employs TRGV8 and TRGJ1 or TRGJ2. The CDR3 is 13 residues long. Germline V gene lookup returns CDR1 VENAVY and CDR2 YDSYNSRV. Trimming took 6 bases from V and 12 from J; bases not matched to a gene: 17. The CDR3 region has the DNA TGTGCCACCTGGAGTTTCCGGGCGAGCGGGAAACTCTTT. Its translation is CATWSFRASGKLF.

The J gene is TRGJ1 or TRGJ2, the V gene TRGV5. CDR1 is VINAFY and CDR2 is YDVSNSKD in the germline V gene. The CDR3 sequence is 14 residues long. The junction had 12 bases not matched to a gene; V was cut back by 3 bases and J by 7 bases. The chain's CDR3 is CATWDVTGRYKKLF. CDR3 sequence (DNA): TGTGCCACCTGGGACGTGACCGGGAGGTATAAGAAACTCTTT.

The J gene is TRGJP1, the V gene TRGV4. The CDR3 runs to 14 residues. Germline V gene sequence: CDR1 EGSTGY, CDR2 YDSYTSSV. Trimming removed 6 bases from V and 0 bases from J; junction bases left unmatched: 4. The CDR3 here is CATWIHTTGWFKIF. The CDR3, as DNA: TGTGCCACCTGGATTCATACCACTGGTTGGTTCAAGATATTT.

This clone showed up just a few times. The J gene is TRGJ1 or TRGJ2, the V gene TRGV9. V lost 0 bases, J lost 12 bases, and 8 bases stayed unmatched. Germline V gene data show CDR1 as GITISATS and CDR2 as ISYDGTV (reference sequence). The CDR3 covers 12 residues. The CDR3: CALWEVHDWKLF. CDR3 sequence (DNA): TGTGCCTTGTGGGAGGTGCACGATTGGAAACTCTTT.

The chain uses TRGV9 and TRGJ1 or TRGJ2. The CDR3 loop spans 15 amino acids. V trimming: 4 bases; J trimming: 0 bases; junction bases outside the gene matches: 9. CDR1 is GITISATS and CDR2 is ISYDGTV in the germline V gene (reference sequence). As DNA, the CDR3 is TGTGCCTTGTGGGACAACCCCACGAATTATTATAAGAAACTCTTT. This encodes CALWDNPTNYYKKLF.

This clone was seen a handful of times. The chain combines TRGV8 with TRGJP1. This CDR3 is 15 amino acids long. In germline, CDR1 is VENAVY, CDR2 YDSYNSRV. V shed 0 bases and J 4 bases; nucleotides not matched to a gene: 5. The CDR3 spells CATWDRLDTGWFKIF. The CDR3 region has the DNA TGTGCCACCTGGGATAGGCTAGACACTGGTTGGTTCAAGATATTT.

Notes on this clone: Other DNA sequences in this sample translate to the same CDR3. The V and J genes are TRGV4 and TRGJ1 or TRGJ2. Germline V gives CDR1 EGSTGY, CDR2 YDSYTSSV. The V and J ends lost 2 bases and 7 bases, in that order; junction bases with no gene match: 5. CDR3 length: 12 residues. CDR3 amino acids: CATWDVWYKKLF. CDR3 sequence (DNA): TGTGCCACCTGGGATGTGTGGTATAAGAAACTCTTT.

The rearrangement uses TRGV2 and TRGJ1 or TRGJ2. Unmatched junction bases numbered 3, after V lost 3 bases and J lost 1 base. CDR3 length: 13 residues. CDR1 is EGSNGY and CDR2 is YDSYNSKV in the germline V gene. The CDR3 loop is CATWDSNYYKKLF. The CDR3 DNA is TGTGCCACCTGGGACTCTAATTATTATAAGAAACTCTTT.

This clone was observed a few times. This chain joins TRGV5 and TRGJP2. The J segment lost 11 bases and the V segment lost 0 bases, leaving 6 bases of the junction unmatched. Germline V gene lookup returns CDR1 VINAFY and CDR2 YDVSNSKD. The CDR3 contains 13 residues. The CDR3 sequence is CATWDRRGWIKTF. CDR3 sequence (DNA): TGTGCCACCTGGGACAGGCGAGGATGGATCAAGACGTTT.

The chain combines TRGV5 with TRGJ1 or TRGJ2. V shed 3 bases, J shed 2 bases, and the junction held 7 bases outside the gene matches. The germline V gene encodes CDR1 VINAFY and CDR2 YDVSNSKD. The CDR3 has 14 amino acids. CDR3 nucleotide sequence: TGTGCCACCTGGGACGGCCATCATTATTATAAGAAACTCTTT. This encodes CATWDGHHYYKKLF.

Comment on this clone: Different DNA sequences within this sample yield the same CDR3. This chain links TRGV9 with TRGJP. V lost 3 bases, J lost 7 bases, and 3 bases stayed unmatched. CDR3 size: 15 residues. Germline CDR1 reads GITISATS; CDR2 reads ISYDGTV (reference sequence). CDR3 DNA sequence: TGTGCCTTGTGGGAGCGTGAGTTGGGCAAAAAAATCAAGGTATTT. Translating gives CALWERELGKKIKVF.

The chain carries TRGV8 and TRGJ1 or TRGJ2. V was clipped by 4 bases and J by 6 bases; unmatched bases: 15. Germline CDR1 is VENAVY and CDR2 is YDSYNSRV. There are 15 residues in the CDR3. CDR3 protein: CATWDKNRPLYKKLF. For the CDR3, the DNA is TGTGCCACCTGGGACAAAAACAGGCCCCTTTATAAGAAACTCTTT.

This clone was seen a few times. V gene TRGV9 combines with J gene TRGJ1 or TRGJ2. CDR1 and CDR2 (germline): GITISATS, ISYDGTV (reference sequence). The CDR3 spans 14 residues. V dropped 4 bases and J dropped 6; count of bases not matched to a gene: 12. The CDR3 DNA sequence: TGTGCCTTGTGGGATCCCCCGGACCCTTATAAGAAACTCTTT. This sequence encodes CALWDPPDPYKKLF.

The chain links TRGV3 to TRGJ1 or TRGJ2. J was trimmed by 9 bases and V by 4 bases; bases with no gene match: 15. Germline CDR1 VTNTFY, CDR2 YDVSTARD (reference sequence). The CDR3 runs 14 residues. CDR3 coding DNA: TGTGCCACCTGGGATGACTACGGTCTGATTAAGAAACTCTTT. The encoded protein is CATWDDYGLIKKLF.

The V and J genes are TRGV3 and TRGJ1 or TRGJ2. V was clipped by 0 bases and J by 10 bases; unmatched bases: 15. The CDR3 runs 15 residues. Germline V gene sequence: CDR1 VTNTFY, CDR2 YDVSTARD (reference sequence). CDR3 in amino acids: CATWDRPAGRWKKLF. The CDR3 nucleotides read TGTGCCACCTGGGACAGGCCGGCGGGGCGATGGAAGAAACTCTTT.

This clone is judged medium-sized (0.01 to 0.1%). The chain has TRGV9 and TRGJ1 or TRGJ2. V was clipped by 6 bases and J by 3 bases; unmatched bases: 2. The CDR3 extends over 11 amino acids. CDR1 is GITISATS and CDR2 is ISYDGTV in the germline V gene (reference sequence). CDR3 sequence: CALWCYYKKLF. CDR3 nucleotide sequence: TGTGCCTTGTGGTGTTATTATAAGAAACTCTTT.

A few counts support this clone. V is TRGV9 and J is TRGJ1 or TRGJ2. Germline CDR1 reads GITISATS; CDR2 reads ISYDGTV (reference sequence). This CDR3 is built from 11 residues. After removal of 3 bases from V and 9 bases from J, the junction contained 5 bases not matched to a gene. CDR3 sequence (DNA): TGTGCCTTGTGGGAGTCCGCTAAGAAACTCTTT. This translates into CALWESAKKLF.

V is TRGV9 and J is TRGJ1 or TRGJ2. This CDR3 is 14 amino acids long. V was clipped by 1 base and J by 4 bases; unmatched bases: 7. The germline CDR1 and CDR2 sequences are GITISATS and ISYDGTV (reference sequence). CDR3 amino acids: CALWEVEQYYKKLF. The CDR3 nucleotides read TGTGCCTTGTGGGAGGTCGAGCAGTATTATAAGAAACTCTTT.

With regard to this clone: Relative to the germline gene, one junction end is altered; a read error may explain this. The chain joins TRGV4 to TRGJ1 or TRGJ2. CDR3 length: 13 amino acids. CDR1 and CDR2 (germline): EGSTGY, YDSYTSSV. CDR3 sequence reads: CATWCSKGLEKLF. The CDR3 nucleotides are TGCGCCACCTGGTGTTCAAAGGGGTTGGAGAAACTCTTT.

This clone has only a few counts. The chain employs TRGV8 and TRGJP2. Trimming removed 6 bases from V and 2 bases from J; junction bases left unmatched: 6. CDR1 and CDR2 from the germline V gene are VENAVY and YDSYNSRV. The CDR3 sequence is 14 residues long. The CDR3 sequence: CATWSTSSDWIKTF. CDR3 in DNA: TGTGCCACCTGGTCAACCAGTAGTGATTGGATCAAGACGTTT.

This clone turned up a few times. The chain carries TRGV9 and TRGJ1 or TRGJ2. Trimming removed 0 bases from V and 0 bases from J; junction bases left unmatched: 11. The CDR3 has 17 residues. In germline, CDR1 is GITISATS, CDR2 ISYDGTV (reference sequence). The CDR3 region is CALWEVPKSLNYYKKLF. The CDR3 DNA is TGTGCCTTGTGGGAGGTGCCCAAATCTCTGAATTATTATAAGAAACTCTTT.

The V call is TRGV2, the J call TRGJ1 or TRGJ2. Germline V gives CDR1 EGSNGY, CDR2 YDSYNSKV. The CDR3 is made up of 14 amino acids. The V segment lost 2 bases and the J segment 4 bases; nucleotides outside the gene matches: 8. CDR3 protein: CATWDAPGYYKKLF. The CDR3 DNA sequence: TGTGCCACCTGGGACGCTCCAGGCTATTATAAGAAACTCTTT.